These 18 T cell receptor beta chains originate from one sample sequenced in a study of blood T cell repertoires in COVID-19. Sequencing used immunoSEQ multiplex PCR; TCRdb keeps in-frame clones, though not all of them. Of about 320,000 clones listed, approximately 85% are singletons. Input material: peripheral blood. All receptors derive from a human donor in a cohort sampled during active COVID-19.

This clone was detected a few times. The rearrangement links TRBV12-5 to TRBJ2-1; possible D gene TRBD1, 5 bases. The CDR3 totals 12 residues. V lost 4 bases and J lost 8, with 9 bases in between. In germline, CDR1 is LGHNT, CDR2 FRNRAP. The CDR3 sequence: CASGYTGDEQFF. In DNA form, the CDR3 reads TGTGCTAGTGGTTATACAGGTGATGAGCAGTTCTTC.

The CDR3 region is CASSLQGRNTEAFF. DNA of the CDR3: TGTGCCAGCAGTTTACAGGGACGGAACACTGAAGCTTTCTTT. V usage is TRBV6-5 and J usage is TRBJ1-1, with D possibly TRBD1 on 6 matching bases. The CDR3 is made up of 14 amino acids. Trimming cost V 4 bases and J 1 base, with 10 bases left between them. Germline V gene sequence: CDR1 MNHEY, CDR2 SVGAGI.

The chain is built from TRBV18 and TRBJ1-5; 8 bases are a match to TRBD1. Germline trimming cut 4 bases from V and 4 bases from J; bases unmatched to any gene: 9. This CDR3 contains 16 residues. Germline assignment: CDR1 KGHSH and CDR2 LQKENI. The CDR3 here is CASSQGQGLVNQPQHF. CDR3 DNA sequence: TGTGCCAGCTCACAAGGACAGGGTTTGGTAAATCAGCCCCAGCATTTT.

This chain uses TRBV20-1 with TRBJ2-1; D remains ambiguous. Trimming left V 3 bases short and J 8 bases short, with 5 bases between. The CDR3 spans 10 residues. Germline CDR1 reads DFQATT; CDR2 reads SNEGSKA (reference sequence). CDR3 sequence (DNA): TGCAGTGCTAGGGCCCATGAGCAGTTCTTC. As protein: CSARAHEQFF.

The rearrangement joins TRBV6-5 to TRBJ1-2; D is ambiguous. CDR1 and CDR2 (germline): MNHEY, SVGAGI. Deletions cut 8 bases from V and 8 bases from J, with 15 bases between. The CDR3 loop spans 12 amino acids. CDR3 DNA: TGTGCCAGCCACGAGGGAGGTAACGGCTACACCTTC. Protein sequence: CASHEGGNGYTF.

This chain connects TRBV11-2 to TRBJ1-2; 7 bases are shared with TRBD1. Germline V gene sequence: CDR1 SGHAT, CDR2 FQNNGV. The V gene end was trimmed by 1 base and the J gene end by 0 bases; junction bases not matched to a gene: 5. This CDR3 has 16 amino acids. The CDR3 is CASSLGRGGANYGYTF. The DNA for the CDR3 is TGTGCCAGCAGCTTAGGTAGAGGGGGCGCTAACTATGGCTACACCTTC.

The chain couples TRBV12-3 or TRBV12-4 to TRBJ1-5; D remains ambiguous. The V end was cut by 5 bases, the J end by 9 bases, with 11 bases between. The CDR3 extends over 12 amino acids. This chain's CDR3 is CASSPPPGPQHF. DNA for the CDR3: TGTGCCAGCAGTCCCCCTCCGGGGCCCCAGCATTTT.

This clone appeared a single time. The V and J genes are TRBV3-1 (or the pseudogene TRBV3-2) and TRBJ1-3, with D possibly being TRBD1 (6 bases). CDR1 is LGHDT and CDR2 is YNNKEL in the germline V gene (reference sequence). The ends were cut back, 4 bases at V and 6 bases at J, with 13 bases in the middle. The CDR3 covers 14 residues. In DNA, the CDR3 is TGTGCCAGCAGCCCTCAGGGGAGAGCAAACACCATATATTTT. Its translation: CASSPQGRANTIYF.

V gene TRBV6-5 combines with J gene TRBJ2-2; a weak D match, TRBD1 (6 bases). Germline V gene lookup returns CDR1 MNHEY and CDR2 SVGAGI. The CDR3 spans 15 residues. The germline V and J ends were trimmed by 0 bases and 7 bases, with 12 bases remaining between them. CDR3: CASSYSQGRVGELFF. CDR3 DNA sequence: TGTGCCAGCAGTTACTCCCAGGGGCGGGTCGGGGAGCTGTTTTTT.

This clone turned up a few times. The chain links TRBV7-2 to TRBJ2-7; D possibly corresponds to TRBD2 (5 bases). The CDR3 spans 14 residues. Trimming cost V 5 bases and J 0 bases, with 11 bases left between them. Per germline, CDR1 SGHTA and CDR2 FQGNSA. As DNA, the CDR3 is TGTGCCAGCAGCCCCCGGAGGAGCTCCTACGAGCAGTACTTC. Translated: CASSPRRSSYEQYF.

The chain couples TRBV7-2 to TRBJ2-1; 10 nucleotides align to TRBD1. V lost 1 base to trimming and J lost 10 bases; unmatched junction nucleotides: 19. CDR1 and CDR2 (germline): SGHTA, FQGNSA. This CDR3 is 19 amino acids long. CDR3 coding DNA: TGTGCCAGCAGCTTAGGGGGCCGTGTGGGACAGGGGCCAAGGTGGGAGCAGTTCTTC. This codes for CASSLGGRVGQGPRWEQFF.

The CDR3 DNA follows: TGTGCCAGCAGTTATACGACAGGCCCTTACGAGCAGTACTTC. Translation: CASSYTTGPYEQYF. The V gene is TRBV11-1, the J gene TRBJ2-7, with D perhaps matching TRBD1 (6 bases). The germline CDR1 and CDR2 sequences are SGHAT and FQDESV (reference sequence). V lost 6 bases to trimming and J lost 4 bases, with 16 bases between them. This CDR3 has 14 residues.

The genes are TRBV5-6 and TRBJ1-3; 8 positions agree with TRBD1. Germline CDR1 is SGHDT and CDR2 is YYEEEE. This CDR3 contains 14 residues. Unmatched junction bases numbered 0, after V lost 4 bases and J lost 0 bases. DNA for the CDR3: TGTGCCAGCAGCGGGACAGGCTCTGGAAACACCATATATTTT. This codes for CASSGTGSGNTIYF.

The chain uses TRBV5-3 and TRBJ2-5; 9 bases align to TRBD1. TRBV5-3 is known as an ORF, though its function is uncertain. This CDR3 is 14 amino acids long. J gave up 4 bases and V 5 bases, and 6 bases lay outside the gene matches. The CDR3 sequence is CARSLYRGRETQYF. The CDR3 DNA sequence: TGTGCCAGAAGTCTATACAGGGGGCGAGAGACCCAGTACTTC.

Details on this clone: Different DNA sequences within this sample yield the same CDR3. The V and J genes are TRBV9 and TRBJ2-3, with 7 bases identical to TRBD1. Germline CDR1 reads SGDLS; CDR2 reads YYNGEE. The CDR3 consists of 13 residues. J lost 6 bases, V lost 0 bases, and 1 base had no gene match. The CDR3 here is CASSVGGGDTQYF. The CDR3 bases are TGTGCCAGCAGCGTAGGAGGGGGCGATACGCAGTATTTT.

This clone was seen only once. This chain links TRBV7-3 with TRBJ2-5, with a weak D call TRBD1 (5 bases). The CDR3 is 15 residues long. Trimming cost V 4 bases and J 5 bases, with 17 bases left between them. CDR1 is SGHTA and CDR2 is FQGTGA in the germline V gene. The DNA of the CDR3 is TGTGCCAGCAGCTCCCGGCAGGGTCATCGGGAGACCCAGTACTTC. It specifies CASSSRQGHRETQYF.

A few counts support this clone. This chain connects TRBV6-5 to TRBJ1-6; D gene unclear. The CDR3 sequence is 14 residues long. CDR1 is MNHEY, CDR2 SVGAGI, per germline. The V gene lost 6 bases and the J gene lost 7 bases, with 13 bases spanning the gap. CDR3 sequence (DNA): TGTGCCAGCAGCCAGGCCTCGAACAATTCACCCCTCCACTTT. As protein: CASSQASNNSPLHF.

The chain has TRBV9 and TRBJ1-3; a possible D gene is TRBD1 (5 bases). Germline CDR1 and CDR2: SGDLS and YYNGEE. This CDR3 region has 12 residues. The V end lost 3 bases, the J end lost 7 bases, and 8 bases lay between the germline ends. Here the CDR3 reads CASSEEGNTIYF. The CDR3 bases are TGTGCCAGCAGCGAGGAGGGGAACACCATATATTTT. Filled out from reference TRBV9 and TRBJ1-3, the complete variable domain reads DSGVTQTPKHLITATGQRVTLRCSPRSGDLSVYWYQQSLDQGLQFLIQYYNGEERAKGNILERFSAQQFPDLHSELNLSSLELGDSALYFCASSEEGNTIYFGEGSWLTVV.